Below, 22 T cell receptor beta chains from the same sample are listed, as sequenced in a study of cytomegalovirus exposure and HLA in healthy donors. The PCR contained 60 Vbeta and 13 Jbeta primers. Generated by immunoSEQ multiplex PCR, the TCRdb table keeps only in-frame clones and is missing some. Of 90,000 or so clones in the sample, 69% were seen once. The sequencing sample was made of PBMCs. The receptors derive from a man aged 45-65 years in good health and CMV-seronegative.

V and J are TRBV4-3 and TRBJ1-2; tentatively, D is TRBD1 (6 bases). The CDR3 is 20 residues long. V was cut by 0 bases and J by 5 bases, with 28 bases left in between. Germline CDR1 and CDR2: LGHNA and YSLEER. This CDR3 is CASSQDRSFGPTGGTYGYTF. Here the CDR3 DNA reads TGCGCCAGCAGCCAAGATAGGAGCTTCGGTCCGACAGGCGGAACTTATGGCTACACCTTC.

This chain joins TRBV4-2 and TRBJ2-1, with D possibly matching TRBD2 (7 bases). This CDR3 spans 16 amino acids. Trimming pared 2 bases from V and 2 bases from J, leaving 13 bases between. From germline, CDR1 is LGHNA and CDR2 YNFKEQ. The CDR3 here is CASSQWGGGTYNEQFF. The CDR3 DNA reads as TGTGCCAGCAGCCAATGGGGCGGGGGCACCTACAATGAGCAGTTCTTC.

The chain has TRBV5-4 and TRBJ1-3, with 7 positions matching TRBD1. The CDR3 consists of 17 residues. Trimming cost V 3 bases and J 1 base; bases outside gene matches: 10. Germline-derived CDR1 and CDR2 are SGHNT and YYREEE (reference sequence). CDR3 region: CASSSQGHTSSGNTIYF. The CDR3 DNA follows: TGTGCCAGCAGCTCACAGGGGCATACCTCTTCTGGAAACACCATATATTTT.

The chain uses TRBV7-6 and TRBJ1-2, with no clear D. Germline-derived CDR1 and CDR2 are SGHVS and FNYEAQ. This CDR3 has 13 residues. The V end lost 5 bases, the J end lost 2 bases, and 9 bases lay between the germline ends. CDR3 coding DNA: TGTGCCAGCAGCCAGGCCCTAAACTATGGCTACACCTTC. It specifies CASSQALNYGYTF.

This sequence joins TRBV29-1 and TRBJ2-5; 10 bases align to TRBD2. The germline CDR1 and CDR2 sequences are SQVTM and ANQGSEA. Trimming cost V 2 bases and J 2 bases; bases outside gene matches: 17. This CDR3 spans 19 amino acids. The DNA of the CDR3 is TGCAGCGTTGAACGGCGGGAGCGGGAGGGCCGTGGGGGGCAAGAGACCCAGTACTTC. Translated, it gives CSVERREREGRGGQETQYF.

The chain links TRBV7-9 to TRBJ2-7; TRBD2 is a possible D gene (6 bases). This CDR3 contains 15 residues. The V end was cut by 5 bases, the J end by 6 bases, with 20 bases between. Germline lookup yields CDR1 SEHNR and CDR2 FQNEAQ (reference sequence). CDR3 DNA sequence: TGTGCCAGCAGCCCATACCGGGAGTTCACGGGCGAGCAGTACGTC. It yields the protein CASSPYREFTGEQYV.

The chain has TRBV9 and TRBJ2-1; D is possibly TRBD1 (5 bases). This CDR3 has 15 residues. Germline V gene sequence: CDR1 SGDLS, CDR2 YYNGEE. V was shortened by 0 bases and J by 0 bases, with 7 bases between the two germline ends. The DNA for the CDR3 is TGTGCCAGCAGCGTAGACAGGTTCTCCTACAATGAGCAGTTCTTC. Translating gives CASSVDRFSYNEQFF. The entire variable domain, with the rest obtained from reference TRBV9 and TRBJ2-1, is as follows: DSGVTQTPKHLITATGQRVTLRCSPRSGDLSVYWYQQSLDQGLQFLIQYYNGEERAKGNILERFSAQQFPDLHSELNLSSLELGDSALYFCASSVDRFSYNEQFFGPGTRLTVL.

This clone was found a few times. The J gene is TRBJ2-2, the V gene TRBV28; D remains unclear. V shed 2 bases and J shed 3 bases, with 13 bases lying between them. The CDR3 spans 16 residues. Germline CDR1 is MDHEN and CDR2 is SYDVKM. CDR3 in amino acids: CASSLNPVTDTGELFF. The CDR3 DNA sequence: TGTGCCAGCAGTTTAAATCCCGTCACGGACACCGGGGAGCTGTTTTTT.

The chain carries TRBV5-4 and TRBJ2-5, with 7 positions matching TRBD2. This CDR3 spans 13 amino acids. The trim removed 4 bases at V and 3 bases at J, leaving 3 bases unmatched. The germline CDR1 and CDR2 sequences are SGHNT and YYREEE (reference sequence). The CDR3 sequence is CASSDGGKETQYF. The CDR3 DNA reads as TGTGCCAGCAGCGACGGGGGGAAAGAGACCCAGTACTTC. Full variable domain (outside the CDR3, taken from reference TRBV5-4 and TRBJ2-5): ETGVTQSPTHLIKTRGQQVTLRCSSQSGHNTVSWYQQALGQGPQFIFQYYREEENGRGNFPPRFSGLQFPNYSSELNVNALELDDSALYLCASSDGGKETQYFGPGTRLLVL.

This clone was seen only once. The V and J genes are TRBV7-2 and TRBJ1-5, with D unresolved. In germline, CDR1 is SGHTA, CDR2 FQGNSA. Between the trimmed V and J ends, which lost 1 base and 3 bases, there was a span of 4 bases. This CDR3 is built from 13 residues. The CDR3: CASSLDLNQPQHF. In DNA form, the CDR3 reads TGTGCCAGCAGCTTAGATCTCAATCAGCCCCAGCATTTT. The variable domain in full, completed from reference TRBV7-2 and TRBJ1-5, reads GAGVSQSPSNKVTEKGKDVELRCDPISGHTALYWYRQSLGQGLEFLIYFQGNSAPDKSGLPSDRFSAERTGGSVSTLTIQRTQQEDSAVYLCASSLDLNQPQHFGDGTRLSIL.

The rearrangement uses TRBV4-2 and TRBJ1-1; no clear D gene. This CDR3 spans 13 amino acids. The ends were cut back, 0 bases at V and 7 bases at J, with 9 bases in the middle. Germline lookup yields CDR1 LGHNA and CDR2 YNFKEQ. CDR3 residues: CASSQDGRSEAFF. Written as DNA, the CDR3 is TGTGCCAGCAGCCAAGATGGGAGGAGTGAAGCTTTCTTT.

The chain couples TRBV7-3 to TRBJ2-1; 11 bases agree with TRBD2. V gave up 3 bases and J gave up 2 bases; unmatched junction bases: 0. CDR3 size: 15 residues. The germline gives CDR1 SGHTA, CDR2 FQGTGA. The CDR3 here is CASSLGLAAYNEQFF. The CDR3 DNA sequence: TGTGCCAGCAGCTTGGGACTAGCGGCCTACAATGAGCAGTTCTTC. The full variable domain, with the rest looked up from reference TRBV7-3 and TRBJ2-1, is GAGVSQTPSNKVTEKGKYVELRCDPISGHTALYWYRQSLGQGPEFLIYFQGTGAADDSGLPNDRFFAVRPEGSVSTLKIQRTERGDSAVYLCASSLGLAAYNEQFFGPGTRLTVL.

V and J are TRBV6-6 and TRBJ1-1, with D possibly matching TRBD1 (6 bases). Germline CDR1 and CDR2: MNHNY and SVGAGI (reference sequence). This CDR3 is built from 13 residues. Trimming cost V 8 bases and J 0 bases, with 10 bases left between them. The CDR3 reads CASFQGLNTEAFF. The CDR3 coding sequence is TGTGCCAGCTTTCAGGGGTTGAACACTGAAGCTTTCTTT.

The chain couples TRBV2 to TRBJ2-7, with TRBD1 matching 8 bases. Losses at the gene ends were 3 bases for V and 3 bases for J; bases not matched to a gene: 4. CDR3 length: 14 amino acids. The germline V gene has CDR1 SNHLY and CDR2 FYNNEI. The CDR3 sequence is CASSDQGADYEQYV. CDR3 in DNA: TGTGCCAGCAGTGATCAGGGGGCCGACTACGAGCAGTACGTC.

This clone has only a few counts. A read error may produce the germline difference seen at one junction end. The chain recombines TRBV20-1 with TRBJ1-1, with D maybe TRBD1 (6 bases). The CDR3 extends over 10 amino acids. Germline CDR1 and CDR2: DFQATT and SNEGSKA (reference sequence). The CDR3 DNA reads TGCAGTGCGACTGGGGACACCGGCTACTTT. Protein product: CSATGDTGYF.

This chain connects TRBV21-1 to TRBJ2-2; the listed D gene, TRBD1, was not tested against the DNA. TRBV21-1 is termed a pseudogene. CDR3 size: 14 residues. The CDR3 is CASSKRQGPGELFF. The CDR3 bases are TGTGCCAGCAGCAAACGACAGGGCCCCGGGGAGCTGTTTTTT.

This clone appeared a few times. The chain is built from TRBV19 and TRBJ1-1; 8 bases align to TRBD1. The length of the CDR3 is 20 residues. Germline V gene data show CDR1 as LNHDA and CDR2 as SQIVND (reference sequence). Trimming cost V 3 bases and J 1 base; bases outside gene matches: 19. The CDR3 loop reads CASSITAGQDFGGENTEAFF. In DNA, the CDR3 is TGTGCCAGTAGTATCACCGCGGGACAGGACTTCGGAGGGGAGAACACTGAAGCTTTCTTT.

This sequence joins TRBV5-5 and TRBJ2-1, with 8 bases matching TRBD2. CDR1 and CDR2 from the germline V gene are SGHKS and YYEKEE (reference sequence). CDR3 size: 18 residues. The junction had 13 bases not matched to a gene; V was cut back by 1 base and J by 4 bases. CDR3 nucleotides: TGTGCCAGCAGCTTGCGTGCCGGGGGGGTCCTAAGGTACAATGAGCAGTTCTTC. Translated: CASSLRAGGVLRYNEQFF.

This chain links TRBV14 with TRBJ2-2; 11 nucleotides match TRBD2. The ends lost 4 bases at V and 4 bases at J; junction bases unmatched: 5. The V gene's germline CDR1 is SGHDN and CDR2 FVKESK. The CDR3 covers 16 residues. The CDR3 here is CASSRVAGGITGELFF. In DNA, the CDR3 is TGTGCCAGCAGCCGAGTAGCGGGAGGGATCACCGGGGAGCTGTTTTTT.

The chain combines TRBV2 with TRBJ1-2; D unresolved. Between the trimmed V and J ends, which lost 2 bases and 4 bases, there was a span of 5 bases. The CDR3 covers 12 residues. Germline CDR1 SNHLY, CDR2 FYNNEI. CDR3 in DNA: TGTGCCAGCAGTGAACCCAGCTATGGCTACACCTTC. Its translation: CASSEPSYGYTF. The full variable domain, completed using reference TRBV2 and TRBJ1-2, is EPEVTQTPSHQVTQMGQEVILRCVPISNHLYFYWYRQILGQKVEFLVSFYNNEISEKSEIFDDQFSVERPDGSNFTLKIRSTKLEDSAMYFCASSEPSYGYTFGSGTRLTVV.

In this sample, this clone turned up a few times. V is TRBV18 and J is TRBJ1-4, with a weak D call TRBD1 (5 bases). The V end lost 2 bases, the J end lost 3 bases, and 10 bases lay between the germline ends. This CDR3 contains 15 residues. Germline CDR1 reads KGHSH; CDR2 reads LQKENI. The chain's CDR3 is CASSPMGTANEKLFF. The CDR3 DNA sequence: TGTGCCAGCTCACCAATGGGGACTGCTAATGAAAAACTGTTTTTT.

This clone was observed a single time. The rearrangement links TRBV7-2 to TRBJ2-5; 7 nucleotides match TRBD1. The trim removed 4 bases at V and 1 base at J, leaving 6 bases unmatched. The germline V gene has CDR1 SGHTA and CDR2 FQGNSA. This CDR3 has 15 residues. Written as DNA, the CDR3 is TGTGCCAGCAGCTCCCCCCGGACAGGCCAAGAGACCCAGTACTTC. Protein: CASSSPRTGQETQYF.